Below are 24 T cell receptor beta chains sequenced from a single sample in a study of cytomegalovirus exposure and HLA in healthy donors. Primers: 60 Vbeta forward and 13 Jbeta reverse. Here immunoSEQ multiplex PCR was the method, and the copy in TCRdb shows in-frame clones only, minus some. Of 200,000 to 250,000 clones in the sample, approximately 79% were seen once. Material for sequencing was PBMCs. These receptors all come from a man between 45 and 60 years old in good health and CMV-seronegative.

The chain couples TRBV14 to TRBJ1-5; possibly TRBD1 for D (6 bases). The CDR3 runs 14 residues. In germline, CDR1 is SGHDN, CDR2 FVKESK. Deletions cut 4 bases from V and 0 bases from J, with 7 bases between. CDR3 nucleotides: TGTGCCAGCAGCCCAGGGGATAGCAATCAGCCCCAGCATTTT. Its translation: CASSPGDSNQPQHF.

The chain is built from TRBV6-6 and TRBJ2-7; 7 positions match TRBD2. The CDR3 consists of 15 residues. From germline, CDR1 is MNHNY and CDR2 SVGAGI (reference sequence). V lost 2 bases and J lost 4; bases outside the gene matches: 8. CDR3 DNA sequence: TGTGCCAGCAGTTACCCAGAGGGGACTACTTACGAGCAGTACTTC. Translation gives CASSYPEGTTYEQYF.

This chain links TRBV7-9 with TRBJ2-2, with 9 bases lining up with TRBD2. This CDR3 comprises 16 residues. CDR1 and CDR2 from the germline V gene are SEHNR and FQNEAQ (reference sequence). V trimming: 6 bases; J trimming: 6 bases; junction bases outside the gene matches: 11. The CDR3 here is CASSRPTSGRAGELFF. As DNA, the CDR3 is TGTGCCAGCAGTCGTCCCACTAGCGGGCGGGCCGGGGAGCTGTTTTTT.

The table lists this clone with a few counts. V and J are TRBV7-2 and TRBJ2-3; a possible D gene is TRBD2 (5 bases). This CDR3 spans 13 amino acids. Trimming took off 3 bases at V and 2 bases at J, with 6 bases between the two ends. Germline assignment: CDR1 SGHTA and CDR2 FQGNSA. The CDR3: CASSFGNTDTQYF. DNA of the CDR3: TGTGCCAGCAGCTTCGGGAACACAGATACGCAGTATTTT.

This clone turned up a few times. V gene TRBV15 combines with J gene TRBJ2-7; 7 bases fit TRBD2. This CDR3 is built from 13 residues. Trimming removed 3 bases from V and 6 bases from J; junction bases left unmatched: 5. Germline CDR1 LNHNV, CDR2 YYDKDF (reference sequence). The CDR3 bases are TGTGCCACCAGCAGGGCGGGAGCCCGCGAGCAGTACTTC. Translated, it gives CATSRAGAREQYF.

J is TRBJ2-1 and V is TRBV10-1; possible D gene TRBD2, 6 bases. This CDR3 has 15 amino acids. In germline, CDR1 is WNHNN, CDR2 SYGVQD (reference sequence). V was pared by 4 bases and J by 9 bases, with 19 bases between. The CDR3 protein is CASSGGGTPRGEQFF. Here the CDR3 DNA reads TGCGCCAGCAGTGGTGGGGGGACCCCCCGGGGTGAGCAGTTCTTC.

CDR3 nucleotide sequence: TGTGCCAGTAGTATAGATCACAGTTACACCGGGGAGCTGTTTTTT. Protein sequence: CASSIDHSYTGELFF. The chain uses TRBV19 and TRBJ2-2; D unclear. This CDR3 has 15 residues. Germline loops: CDR1 LNHDA, CDR2 SQIVND (reference sequence). V lost 0 bases to trimming and J lost 3 bases, with 8 bases between them. The full variable domain, rest sourced from reference TRBV19 and TRBJ2-2, is DGGITQSPKYLFRKEGQNVTLSCEQNLNHDAMYWYRQDPGQGLRLIYYSQIVNDFQKGDIAEGYSVSREKKESFPLTVTSAQKNPTAFYLCASSIDHSYTGELFFGEGSRLTVL.

The CDR3 here is CASSFGRGPEAFF. In DNA form, the CDR3 reads TGTGCCAGTTCCTTCGGCAGGGGCCCTGAAGCTTTCTTT. The chain links TRBV19 to TRBJ1-1, with D perhaps matching TRBD1 (6 bases). Germline values: CDR1 LNHDA, CDR2 SQIVND (reference sequence). V gave up 8 bases and J gave up 6 bases, with 16 bases separating them. CDR3 length: 13 residues.

The rearrangement links TRBV6-5 to TRBJ1-5; 10 nucleotides align to TRBD1. In germline, CDR1 is MNHEY, CDR2 SVGAGI. This CDR3 is 13 amino acids long. V trimming: 5 bases; J trimming: 9 bases; junction bases outside the gene matches: 4. The DNA for the CDR3 is TGTGCCAGCAGTCAGGACAGGGGGATGCCCCAGCATTTT. Protein sequence: CASSQDRGMPQHF.

CDR3 amino acids: CASSTDTNTEAFF. DNA for the CDR3: TGTGCCAGCAGCACGGACACTAACACTGAAGCTTTCTTT. The chain employs TRBV11-3 and TRBJ1-1; D may be TRBD1 (5 bases). Deletions cut 5 bases from V and 2 bases from J, with 9 bases between. The germline CDR1 and CDR2 sequences are SGHNT and YENEEA. The CDR3 sequence is 13 residues long.

This chain's CDR3 is CASSPFSGRTSDEQYF. CDR3 DNA sequence: TGTGCCAGCTCACCCTTTAGCGGGAGAACGTCAGACGAGCAGTACTTC. V is TRBV18 and J is TRBJ2-7, with 9 bases lining up with TRBD2. Unmatched junction bases numbered 11, after V lost 3 bases and J lost 5 bases. The germline CDR1 and CDR2 sequences are KGHSH and LQKENI. CDR3 length equals 16 residues.

This chain links TRBV11-3 with TRBJ2-7; TRBD2 agrees at 8 bases. Germline lookup yields CDR1 SGHNT and CDR2 YENEEA. This CDR3 region has 14 residues. V was pared by 0 bases and J by 6 bases, with 4 bases of the junction left unmatched. The CDR3 DNA reads as TGTGCCAGCAGCTTAGAAAGCGGGAGTATCGAGCAGTACTTC. Its translation is CASSLESGSIEQYF.

This rearrangement joins TRBV5-5 to TRBJ2-1; D remains unclear. V lost 4 bases to trimming and J lost 4 bases, with 9 bases between them. This CDR3 is built from 13 residues. Germline assignment: CDR1 SGHKS and CDR2 YYEKEE (reference sequence). The DNA of the CDR3 is TGTGCCAGCAGCCACACCTCTTACAATGAGCAGTTCTTC. Amino acid sequence: CASSHTSYNEQFF. Together with reference TRBV5-5 and TRBJ2-1, the CDR3 gives the full variable domain: DAGVTQSPTHLIKTRGQQVTLRCSPISGHKSVSWYQQVLGQGPQFIFQYYEKEERGRGNFPDRFSARQFPNYSSELNVNALLLGDSALYLCASSHTSYNEQFFGPGTRLTVL.

This clone was found a few times. The chain couples TRBV30 to TRBJ2-7, with 9 bases matching TRBD2. Per germline, CDR1 GTSNPN and CDR2 SVGIG (reference sequence). Losses at the gene ends were 3 bases for V and 5 bases for J; bases not matched to a gene: 2. This CDR3 is 12 amino acids long. The CDR3 loop is CAWSRTSDEQYF. In nucleotides, the CDR3 is TGTGCCTGGAGCCGGACTAGCGACGAGCAGTACTTC. Together with reference TRBV30 and TRBJ2-7, the CDR3 gives the full variable domain: SQTIHQWPATLVQPVGSPLSLECTVEGTSNPNLYWYRQAAGRGLQLLFYSVGIGQISSEVPQNLSASRPQDRQFILSSKKLLLSDSGFYLCAWSRTSDEQYFGPGTRLTVT.

This clone was detected only a few times. The chain has TRBV12-5 and TRBJ1-1; possibly TRBD1 for D (5 bases). V was cut by 2 bases and J by 1 base, with 14 bases left in between. The CDR3 loop spans 16 amino acids. Germline lookup yields CDR1 LGHNT and CDR2 FRNRAP. CDR3 sequence: CASGLFNRGWNTEAFF. Here the CDR3 DNA reads TGTGCTAGTGGTTTGTTCAATCGGGGGTGGAACACTGAAGCTTTCTTT.

Comment on this clone: Compared with germline, one end of the junction differs, possibly owing to a read error. The genes are TRBV7-3 and TRBJ2-1, with a possible D match to TRBD1 (5 bases). The germline gives CDR1 SGHTA, CDR2 FQGTGA. The CDR3 contains 14 residues. Written as DNA, the CDR3 is TGTGCCAGCAACTTAACGGCAGGGTTCCATGAGCAGTTCTTC. This translates into CASNLTAGFHEQFF.

V gene TRBV28 combines with J gene TRBJ1-3, with TRBD1 identical over 8 bases. This CDR3 comprises 14 residues. CDR1 is MDHEN, CDR2 SYDVKM, per germline. Losses at the gene ends were 8 bases for V and 1 base for J; bases not matched to a gene: 4. The DNA for the CDR3 is TGTGCCAGCGGCAGGACAGGGTCTGGAAACACCATATATTTT. As protein: CASGRTGSGNTIYF. The full variable domain, its missing parts supplied by reference TRBV28 and TRBJ1-3, is DVKVTQSSRYLVKRTGEKVFLECVQDMDHENMFWYRQDPGLGLRLIYFSYDVKMKEKGDIPEGYSVSREKKERFSLILESASTNQTSMYLCASGRTGSGNTIYFGEGSWLTVV.

V and J are TRBV7-3 and TRBJ2-2, with 10 bases fitting TRBD1. V lost 6 bases to trimming and J lost 4 bases; unmatched junction nucleotides: 5. Germline lookup yields CDR1 SGHTA and CDR2 FQGTGA. The CDR3 consists of 15 residues. The CDR3 loop reads CASRPGTGVTGELFF. DNA of the CDR3: TGTGCCAGCAGACCCGGGACAGGGGTCACCGGGGAGCTGTTTTTT. The full variable domain, in which reference TRBV7-3 and TRBJ2-2 provide the parts outside the CDR3, is GAGVSQTPSNKVTEKGKYVELRCDPISGHTALYWYRQSLGQGPEFLIYFQGTGAADDSGLPNDRFFAVRPEGSVSTLKIQRTERGDSAVYLCASRPGTGVTGELFFGEGSRLTVL.

Only a few counts were recorded for this clone. This chain uses TRBV5-4 with TRBJ2-2, with D perhaps matching TRBD2 (6 bases). This CDR3 contains 18 residues. V gave up 0 bases and J gave up 3 bases, with 18 bases separating them. The germline CDR1 and CDR2 sequences are SGHNT and YYREEE (reference sequence). The CDR3: CASSLAGGLKLYTGELFF. The CDR3 DNA sequence: TGTGCCAGCAGCTTGGCCGGGGGACTCAAGTTGTACACCGGGGAGCTGTTTTTT.

The genes are TRBV5-1 and TRBJ2-7, with 11 positions matching TRBD2. This CDR3 has 13 residues. Trimming cost V 7 bases and J 3 bases; bases outside gene matches: 3. In germline, CDR1 is SGHRS, CDR2 YFSETQ. Here the CDR3 reads CASGTSGNYEQYF. DNA for the CDR3: TGCGCCAGCGGGACTAGCGGAAACTACGAGCAGTACTTC.

The CDR3 bases are TGTGCCAGCCGCGGGGGGGCCTCTGGGGCCAACGTCCTGACTTTC. It specifies CASRGGASGANVLTF. This rearrangement joins TRBV6-1 to TRBJ2-6; 9 bases line up with TRBD2. Germline loops: CDR1 MNHNS, CDR2 SASEGT. The ends lost 8 bases at V and 0 bases at J; junction bases unmatched: 2. CDR3 size: 15 residues.

Only one count was recorded for this clone. The chain joins TRBV5-6 to TRBJ1-5; maybe TRBD1 (5 bases). The germline V and J ends were trimmed by 4 bases and 2 bases, with 13 bases remaining between them. The germline V gene encodes CDR1 SGHDT and CDR2 YYEEEE. This CDR3 spans 15 amino acids. Here the CDR3 DNA reads TGTGCCAGCAGCCTTCAGGGTTCCGGCAATCAGCCCCAGCATTTT. Translating gives CASSLQGSGNQPQHF.

The rearrangement links TRBV28 to TRBJ1-2; 9 bases match TRBD1. The CDR3 consists of 13 residues. The V segment lost 7 bases and the J segment 8 bases; nucleotides outside the gene matches: 8. Germline-derived CDR1 and CDR2 are MDHEN and SYDVKM. CDR3 amino acids: CASTLDRGRGYTF. The DNA for the CDR3 is TGTGCCAGCACTCTCGACAGGGGGAGAGGCTACACCTTC.

V usage is TRBV18 and J usage is TRBJ1-4; possible D gene TRBD1, 5 bases. The length of the CDR3 is 15 residues. The germline V gene has CDR1 KGHSH and CDR2 LQKENI. Trimming removed 3 bases at V and 5 bases at J, with 13 bases between. The CDR3: CASSPSQESNEKLFF. Written as DNA, the CDR3 is TGTGCCAGCTCACCTTCACAGGAGTCGAATGAAAAACTGTTTTTT.